This passage covers 29 T cell receptor beta chains from one sample sequenced in a study of cytomegalovirus exposure and HLA in healthy donors. TCRdb's copy holds only in-frame clones and misses some; the assay was immunoSEQ multiplex PCR. The profile covers about 160,000 clones, with around nine tenths appearing a single time and about a tenth taken by the ten largest. The sequencing sample was made of PBMCs. These TCRs come from a woman aged 18-30 years in good health and CMV-seropositive.

The V call is TRBV28, the J call TRBJ1-4; D is unclear. The germline V and J ends were trimmed by 2 bases and 5 bases, with 15 bases remaining between them. The CDR3 is 16 residues long. Germline V gene lookup returns CDR1 MDHEN and CDR2 SYDVKM. The CDR3 DNA sequence: TGTGCCAGCAGTTTAATGTTGGAGGCAGAGAATGAAAAACTGTTTTTT. Amino acids: CASSLMLEAENEKLFF.

The chain has TRBV28 and TRBJ1-2; D ambiguous. The length of the CDR3 is 15 residues. Germline V lookup: CDR1 MDHEN, CDR2 SYDVKM. Between the trimmed V and J ends, which lost 5 bases and 4 bases, there was a span of 17 bases. The CDR3 sequence is CASSSFGGRIYGYTF. CDR3 bases: TGTGCCAGCAGTAGCTTCGGCGGGAGGATCTATGGCTACACCTTC.

The table lists this clone with a few counts. V and J are TRBV11-2 and TRBJ2-1; TRBD2 matches at 7 bases. Trimming took 1 base from V and 7 from J; bases not matched to a gene: 1. CDR3 length: 13 residues. The germline V gene encodes CDR1 SGHAT and CDR2 FQNNGV. The CDR3 is CASSLAGGNEQFF. CDR3 in DNA: TGTGCCAGCAGCTTAGCGGGAGGTAATGAGCAGTTCTTC.

The chain has TRBV9 and TRBJ2-7; 8 bases are shared with TRBD1. CDR3 length equals 14 residues. CDR1 SGDLS and CDR2 YYNGEE come from the germline V gene. The V gene end was trimmed by 4 bases and the J gene end by 5 bases; junction bases not matched to a gene: 8. CDR3: CASSLSTGGNEQYF. The CDR3 DNA follows: TGTGCCAGCAGCTTAAGTACAGGGGGTAACGAGCAGTACTTC.

This chain links TRBV5-1 with TRBJ1-1; D might be TRBD1 (6 bases). CDR3 length: 15 residues. V dropped 3 bases and J dropped 5 bases, with 17 bases sitting between them. Germline V CDR1 and CDR2: SGHRS, YFSETQ. CDR3 in DNA: TGCGCCAGCAGCTCCGGAGGTCTGCAGGGGACTGAAGCTTTCTTT. This gives the protein CASSSGGLQGTEAFF.

J is TRBJ2-1 and V is TRBV29-1; D possibly corresponds to TRBD2 (5 bases). Trimming took off 6 bases at V and 0 bases at J, with 9 bases between the two ends. Germline V gives CDR1 SQVTM, CDR2 ANQGSEA. The CDR3 has 13 amino acids. The CDR3 loop reads CSVVRDSYNEQFF. DNA of the CDR3: TGCAGCGTAGTGAGGGACTCCTACAATGAGCAGTTCTTC.

This chain connects TRBV15 to TRBJ1-2, with TRBD1 identical over 7 bases. The CDR3 is 17 residues long. Trimming removed 0 bases from V and 8 bases from J; junction bases left unmatched: 15. Germline V lookup: CDR1 LNHNV, CDR2 YYDKDF (reference sequence). The CDR3 is CATSRDGTGATLGGYTF. For the CDR3, the DNA is TGTGCCACCAGCAGAGATGGTACAGGGGCGACCCTCGGGGGCTACACCTTC.

The chain employs TRBV7-2 and TRBJ1-5, with 7 positions matching TRBD1. The CDR3 consists of 15 residues. Trimming cost V 5 bases and J 3 bases; bases outside gene matches: 7. Germline values: CDR1 SGHTA, CDR2 FQGNSA. The CDR3 nucleotides read TGTGCCAGCAGCGGCAGCAGGGGGGCCAATCAGCCCCAGCATTTT. Protein: CASSGSRGANQPQHF. Full variable domain (missing parts from reference TRBV7-2 and TRBJ1-5): GAGVSQSPSNKVTEKGKDVELRCDPISGHTALYWYRQSLGQGLEFLIYFQGNSAPDKSGLPSDRFSAERTGGSVSTLTIQRTQQEDSAVYLCASSGSRGANQPQHFGDGTRLSIL.

J is TRBJ1-1 and V is TRBV9; the match to TRBD1 covers 7 bases. The CDR3 extends over 14 amino acids. V lost 3 bases, J lost 3 bases, and 5 bases stayed unmatched. The germline gives CDR1 SGDLS, CDR2 YYNGEE. The CDR3 sequence is CASSAITGDTEAFF. The CDR3 DNA reads TGTGCCAGCAGCGCGATTACAGGGGACACTGAAGCTTTCTTT.

The chain carries TRBV9 and TRBJ1-3; 7 bases align to TRBD1. J lost 0 bases, V lost 4 bases, and 10 bases had no gene match. The CDR3 runs to 17 residues. Germline V gene lookup returns CDR1 SGDLS and CDR2 YYNGEE. DNA for the CDR3: TGTGCCAGCAGCCCCAGGGGGGTCGTCTTCTCTGGAAACACCATATATTTT. Translating it yields CASSPRGVVFSGNTIYF.

The chain carries TRBV6-1 and TRBJ2-2; D uncertain. V lost 6 bases and J lost 4, with 15 bases in between. The CDR3 has 15 residues. CDR1 is MNHNS and CDR2 is SASEGT in the germline V gene. The CDR3 region is CASSGATLGTGELFF. CDR3 nucleotides: TGTGCCAGCAGCGGAGCCACACTCGGCACCGGGGAGCTGTTTTTT.

The V gene is TRBV4-2, the J gene TRBJ2-7; perhaps TRBD2 as D (6 bases). CDR1 and CDR2 (germline): LGHNA, YNFKEQ. Deletions cut 4 bases from V and 5 bases from J, with 15 bases between. This CDR3 is 14 amino acids long. The CDR3 DNA follows: TGTGCCAGCAGCCCGTCGGGGGATACCCACGAGCAGTACTTC. It is translated as CASSPSGDTHEQYF.

The rearrangement joins TRBV14 to TRBJ1-2; TRBD1 might be the D (5 bases). The ends were cut back, 2 bases at V and 0 bases at J, with 10 bases in the middle. The CDR3 consists of 15 residues. Germline V gene data show CDR1 as SGHDN and CDR2 as FVKESK. The CDR3 here is CASSQQTVTNYGYTF. The CDR3 DNA sequence: TGTGCCAGCAGCCAACAGACAGTTACTAACTATGGCTACACCTTC.

The chain is built from TRBV27 and TRBJ2-7, with 14 bases fitting TRBD2. This CDR3 has 14 residues. V lost 4 bases to trimming and J lost 6 bases; unmatched junction nucleotides: 2. Germline CDR1 MNHEY, CDR2 SMNVEV (reference sequence). CDR3 DNA sequence: TGTGCCAGCAGTTCCGGGACTAGCGGGAGCGAGCAGTACTTC. Its translation is CASSSGTSGSEQYF.

The chain joins TRBV9 to TRBJ2-7; 11 bases are a match to TRBD2. The CDR3 spans 16 residues. The germline V gene has CDR1 SGDLS and CDR2 YYNGEE. Trimming at V came to 0 bases and at J to 3 bases, leaving 5 bases not matched to a gene. CDR3 sequence (DNA): TGTGCCAGCAGCGTAGGGGGGCTAGCGGGAGGCTACGAGCAGTACTTC. Protein product: CASSVGGLAGGYEQYF.

The V call is TRBV18, the J call TRBJ1-2; 8 bases map to TRBD1. Germline lookup yields CDR1 KGHSH and CDR2 LQKENI. Unmatched junction bases numbered 7, after V lost 0 bases and J lost 7 bases. This CDR3 is built from 15 residues. The CDR3 DNA reads TGTGCCAGCTCACCACCGAACAGGGGGATGAGTGGCTACACCTTC. It encodes CASSPPNRGMSGYTF.

The chain links TRBV7-9 to TRBJ1-2; D is ambiguous. CDR1 SEHNR and CDR2 FQNEAQ come from the germline V gene (reference sequence). Trimming left V 3 bases short and J 6 bases short, with 11 bases between. The CDR3 runs 13 residues. In nucleotides, the CDR3 is TGTGCCAGCAGCTTGGCAGAAATGGATGGCTACACCTTC. Translated: CASSLAEMDGYTF.

CDR3 sequence (DNA): TGTGCCAGCTCACCCACGACAGAGATAAATGAAAAACTGTTTTTT. It specifies CASSPTTEINEKLFF. The chain is built from TRBV18 and TRBJ1-4, with D possibly matching TRBD1 (5 bases). This CDR3 contains 15 residues. The germline V gene has CDR1 KGHSH and CDR2 LQKENI. V was clipped by 3 bases and J by 5 bases, with 13 bases between them.

The V and J genes are TRBV19 and TRBJ1-2; D remains unclear. Trimming shortened V by 0 bases and J by 7 bases, and 12 bases separated the two germline ends. Per the germline V gene, CDR1 is LNHDA and CDR2 is SQIVND (reference sequence). This CDR3 has 14 amino acids. The CDR3 nucleotides are TGTGCCAGTAGTATAGATCTGAGGAGCTCTGGCTACACCTTC. It specifies CASSIDLRSSGYTF.

The V and J genes are TRBV27 and TRBJ2-1, with a weak D call TRBD2 (5 bases). This CDR3 comprises 13 residues. Trimming removed 7 bases at V and 1 base at J, with 8 bases between. Germline CDR1 is MNHEY and CDR2 is SMNVEV (reference sequence). This CDR3 is CASTSGSYNEQFF. Here the CDR3 DNA reads TGTGCCAGCACGTCGGGGTCCTACAATGAGCAGTTCTTC.

V usage is TRBV30 and J usage is TRBJ1-1, with D tentatively TRBD1 (5 bases). The CDR3 runs to 12 residues. The germline V gene encodes CDR1 GTSNPN and CDR2 SVGIG (reference sequence). Trimming took 3 bases from V and 4 from J, leaving 9 bases between them. The CDR3 region is CAWSWGGTEAFF. The CDR3 region has the DNA TGTGCCTGGAGCTGGGGGGGCACTGAAGCTTTCTTT.

A single count supports this clone. The genes are TRBV11-3 and TRBJ2-7; the D gene is possibly TRBD1 (5 bases). The ends were cut back, 1 base at V and 0 bases at J, with 13 bases in the middle. The CDR3 spans 16 residues. Germline V gives CDR1 SGHNT, CDR2 YENEEA. The CDR3 here is CASSLGQTVSSYEQYF. CDR3 in DNA: TGTGCCAGCAGCTTAGGTCAGACAGTAAGCTCCTACGAGCAGTACTTC.

The chain employs TRBV14 and TRBJ2-3; 8 bases line up with TRBD2. Germline assignment: CDR1 SGHDN and CDR2 FVKESK. V was pared by 3 bases and J by 12 bases, with 5 bases of the junction left unmatched. The length of the CDR3 is 12 residues. The CDR3 region is CASSHSGTSQYF. The CDR3 DNA reads TGTGCCAGCAGCCATTCCGGGACTAGTCAGTATTTT. Full variable domain (remainder filled in from reference TRBV14 and TRBJ2-3): EAGVTQFPSHSVIEKGQTVTLRCDPISGHDNLYWYRRVMGKEIKFLLHFVKESKQDESGMPNNRFLAERTGGTYSTLKVQPAELEDSGVYFCASSHSGTSQYFGPGTRLTVL.

The V and J genes are TRBV6-5 and TRBJ2-7; D remains unclear. Germline assignment: CDR1 MNHEY and CDR2 SVGAGI. CDR3 length: 14 residues. The V gene lost 8 bases and the J gene lost 3 bases, with 17 bases spanning the gap. The CDR3 loop reads CASRVRIVIYEQYF. In DNA form, the CDR3 reads TGTGCCAGCCGGGTGAGGATAGTTATCTACGAGCAGTACTTC.

In its sample, this clone was seen once. Other DNA sequences in this specimen translate into the identical CDR3. V usage is TRBV18 and J usage is TRBJ1-1; tentative D call: TRBD1 (5 bases). V gave up 0 bases and J gave up 1 base, with 6 bases separating them. CDR3 size: 14 residues. Germline assignment: CDR1 KGHSH and CDR2 LQKENI. The DNA for the CDR3 is TGTGCCAGCTCACCACCGGGGGGGAACACTGAAGCTTTCTTT. It translates to CASSPPGGNTEAFF.

On this clone: The missing conserved phenylalanine or tryptophan at the end of this CDR3 makes a read error likely. No DNA is shown, since the ends of the CDR3 on it are uncertain; the CDR3 is the one TCRdb lists. The chain uses TRBV14 and TRBJ2-6; whether TRBD2, the table's D call, matches the DNA was not checked. Termini included, the CDR3 measures 8 amino acids. Per germline, CDR1 SGHDN and CDR2 FVKESK. CDR3: CASSQGPG.

The chain employs TRBV29-1 and TRBJ1-1; tentative D call: TRBD1 (5 bases). V lost 5 bases, J lost 7 bases, and 17 bases lay in between. The CDR3 is 13 amino acids. Per germline, CDR1 SQVTM and CDR2 ANQGSEA. In nucleotides, the CDR3 is TGCAGCGTTCCGACCCAAGGACAAGTTGAAGCTTTCTTT. Translation: CSVPTQGQVEAFF. The variable domain in full, completed from reference TRBV29-1 and TRBJ1-1, reads SAVISQKPSRDICQRGTSLTIQCQVDSQVTMMFWYRQQPGQSLTLIATANQGSEATYESGFVIDKFPISRPNLTFSTLTVSNMSPEDSSIYLCSVPTQGQVEAFFGQGTRLTVV.

The V gene is TRBV27, the J gene TRBJ2-3, with D possibly matching TRBD2 (6 bases). Germline V gene sequence: CDR1 MNHEY, CDR2 SMNVEV (reference sequence). The CDR3 is 14 amino acids. V was pared by 3 bases and J by 6 bases, with 13 bases between. The CDR3 DNA reads as TGTGCCAGCAGTTTCGAGACTGGAGGGGATACGCAGTATTTT. Its translation: CASSFETGGDTQYF.

The rearrangement joins TRBV4-3 to TRBJ2-1, with D possibly TRBD1 on 7 matching bases. Germline CDR1 is LGHNA and CDR2 is YSLEER. CDR3 size: 18 residues. Trimming cost V 1 base and J 5 bases, with 21 bases left between them. Here the CDR3 DNA reads TGCGCCAGCAGCCAAGTCGCCGGGCAGGGGGGCCTCGACAATGAGCAGTTCTTC. It is translated as CASSQVAGQGGLDNEQFF.